This T cell receptor (beta chain) was captured by sequencing in a study of blood T cell repertoires in COVID-19 (dated by TCRdb to about 2020). With regard to the full study: Samples from collaborators originated in the United States, Italy and Spain and spanned both the acute and convalescent phases of COVID-19. The prospective study material was composed of cDNA or gDNA derived from T cells, B-cell-depleted T cells, or PBMCs. Subjects who had been exposed to COVID-19, were actively infected with it, or had recovered from it provided the deeply sampled blood TCRbeta repertoires that made up the dataset. A freely available public database, intended as a resource for researchers studying the immune response to SARS-CoV-2, is where the repertoires were released. The samples were drawn from two sources: the first 160 participants of the ongoing ImmuneRACE study, and approximately 1,300 subjects contributed by 6 global collaborators. The sample metadata nearly always contained a de-identified subject ID, COVID-19 status, age in years and sex. HLA class I and class II types, where available, came from metadata supplied by the sample provider rather than from assay-based typing.

What the study reported, not specific to this receptor: The amount of clinical and demographic metadata varied by source and participant and was provided uncurated.

A remark on this clone: The clone's antigen remains unknown. No quality values exist for individual bases; no much larger clone is one base distant.

TCRbeta CDR3 regions were amplified from genomic DNA using the immunoSEQ Assay, a bias-controlled multiplex PCR. The published analysis was carried out like this. Within the assay, amplification of reference gene primers was used to estimate how many nucleated cells each sample contained. To quantify the absolute abundance of each unique TCRbeta CDR3 rearrangement, sequence reads were collapsed and filtered. Productive Simpson clonality was computed per sample as the square root of Simpson's diversity index over productive rearrangements. TCRdb stores this immuneACCESS table with in-frame sequences only. Part of the clones is absent; in the studies checked, under half of the shortfall reflects unresolved V genes, and no reason is known for the rest. V and J calls and clone size are given by that table; D and trimming were obtained from the DNA. Present in this sample are around 330,000 clones, more than 70% of which were seen just once. 1.6% of the sample is taken by the ten largest.

Trimming takes 1 base off V and 5 bases off J; junction bases not matched to a gene: 6. From the germline V gene (reference sequence), CDR1 is SGHNT and CDR2 is YYREEE. Measured from the cysteine to the phenylalanine, the CDR3 is 15 residues long. Of the read, only the CDR3 DNA is kept; its 45 bases are in frame from base 1. At one collaborating source in Seattle, patients were enrolled during active infection and were followed longitudinally through the course of disease. Collaborating institutions collected whole blood in K2EDTA tubes following their own protocols. Collaborator samples were shipped for TCRbeta analysis as frozen whole blood, isolated PBMCs, or DNA extracted from either sample type.

The receptor was isolated from a woman in her twenties or thirties with COVID-19, enrolled during active disease. Sample: peripheral blood. The rearrangement combines TRBV5-4 with TRBJ2-1; TRBD2 lines up with 7 middle nucleotides. This receptor carries the CDR3 CASSLWGGGHNEQFF. Read as DNA, the sequence is TGTGCCAGCAGCTTGTGGGGCGGGGGACACAATGAGCAGTTCTTC.